The present T cell receptor beta chain was sequenced within a study of cytomegalovirus exposure and HLA in healthy donors. Study-wide results and limits: There were under 200 TCR beta chains listed as cytomegalovirus-associated. The finding came from a later analysis; first-cohort TCR clusters tended to co-occur in the 110 or so validation repertoires. Reportedly, cytomegalovirus status was diagnosed with high sensitivity and specificity.

This CDR3 spans 14 amino acids. Germline CDR1 SGHKS, CDR2 YYEKEE (reference sequence). The V gene lost 1 base and the J gene lost 2 bases, with 10 bases spanning the gap. The protocol was immunoSEQ multiplex PCR, while the TCRdb copy is restricted to in-frame clones and leaves out a portion. The table has about 130,000 clones, nearly 90% seen once. About this clone itself: Antigen: not known.

The sample was PBMCs. This receptor was obtained from a woman aged 18-35 years in good health and CMV-seronegative. J is TRBJ2-7 and V is TRBV5-5, with D tentatively TRBD1 (6 bases). CDR3 in DNA: TGTGCCAGCAGCTTGCCAGGGGCGACCTACGAGCAGTACTTC. It codes for CASSLPGATYEQYF.